The next 15 T cell receptor beta chains were all read from a single sample in a study of radiotherapy plus CTLA-4 blockade in lung cancer. TCRdb keeps only in-frame clones here, not all; method: immunoSEQ multiplex PCR. This table has approximately 38,000 clones, approximately 86% appearing once. Here the sequenced sample was peripheral blood, taken from a patient treated with radiotherapy plus ipilimumab. The receptors come from a human donor with non-small cell lung cancer whose response to radiotherapy plus ipilimumab could not be evaluated.

The rearrangement joins TRBV28 to TRBJ2-3, with 9 bases matching TRBD1. CDR3 length: 14 residues. J gave up 6 bases and V 6 bases, and 7 bases lay outside the gene matches. Germline CDR1 is MDHEN and CDR2 is SYDVKM. CDR3 residues: CASRPGQGLDTQYF. The DNA for the CDR3 is TGTGCCAGCAGACCGGGACAGGGTCTGGATACGCAGTATTTT.

The chain employs TRBV7-8 and TRBJ1-2; weak D call: TRBD1 (5 bases). The germline CDR1 and CDR2 sequences are SGHVS and FQNEAQ. The germline V and J ends were trimmed by 6 bases and 4 bases, with 12 bases remaining between them. The CDR3 is made up of 13 amino acids. The CDR3 DNA sequence: TGTGCCAGCAGTACTCGGGGGAGCTATGGCTACACCTTC. It encodes CASSTRGSYGYTF.

The chain combines TRBV7-8 with TRBJ1-5; D perhaps matches TRBD1 (6 bases). The CDR3 has 13 residues. V was clipped by 3 bases and J by 6 bases, with 9 bases between them. Germline loops: CDR1 SGHVS, CDR2 FQNEAQ. The CDR3 region is CASSFGGPQPQHF. In DNA, the CDR3 is TGTGCCAGCAGCTTCGGGGGGCCTCAGCCCCAGCATTTT.

The chain couples TRBV6-5 to TRBJ1-2; TRBD1 agrees at 7 bases. This CDR3 spans 13 amino acids. V shed 6 bases and J 3 bases; nucleotides not matched to a gene: 4. Germline CDR1 and CDR2: MNHEY and SVGAGI. The CDR3 DNA reads as TGTGCCAGCAGCGAGGGGGCGGACTATGGCTACACCTTC. It specifies CASSEGADYGYTF.

This rearrangement joins TRBV10-1 to TRBJ1-6; D not resolved. The CDR3 is made up of 14 amino acids. V was cut by 3 bases and J by 7 bases, with 10 bases left in between. CDR1 WNHNN and CDR2 SYGVQD come from the germline V gene (reference sequence). CDR3 loop: CASSDQRSNSPLHF. The CDR3 DNA reads as TGCGCCAGCAGTGATCAACGTAGCAATTCACCCCTCCACTTT.

The chain has TRBV27 and TRBJ2-2; TRBD2 matches 8 bases. The V and J ends lost 3 bases and 0 bases, in that order; junction bases with no gene match: 6. The CDR3 length is 17 residues. Germline CDR1 MNHEY, CDR2 SMNVEV (reference sequence). The DNA for the CDR3 is TGTGCCAGCAGTTTGGGACATAGCGGGGCGAACACCGGGGAGCTGTTTTTT. Encoded protein: CASSLGHSGANTGELFF.

For this clone: Sequence at one end of the junction differs from germline and may be a read error. This chain links TRBV7-7 with TRBJ2-1, with 14 bases lining up with TRBD2. Germline V gives CDR1 SSHAT, CDR2 FNYEAQ (reference sequence). The CDR3 has 15 amino acids. The CDR3 nucleotides read TGTGCTAGCAGCACCGGGACTAGCGGGAGCAATGAGCAGTTCTTC. Translation: CASSTGTSGSNEQFF.

In this sample, this clone turned up once. This sequence joins TRBV27 and TRBJ1-6; TRBD1 might be the D (5 bases). V was shortened by 4 bases and J by 5 bases, with 9 bases between the two germline ends. The CDR3 extends over 14 amino acids. Germline CDR1 and CDR2: MNHEY and SMNVEV (reference sequence). The CDR3 nucleotides are TGTGCCAGCAGTTCCCAGGGTCATAATTCACCCCTCCACTTT. Its protein product is CASSSQGHNSPLHF.

The gene calls are TRBV16 and TRBJ2-7, with 7 bases aligning to TRBD1. The CDR3 sequence is 13 residues long. Trimming took 6 bases from V and 6 from J; bases not matched to a gene: 8. Germline CDR1 is KGHSY and CDR2 is FQNENV. CDR3 sequence (DNA): TGTGCCAGCAGACGACAGGGTCTTGGCGAGCAGTACTTC. Encoded protein: CASRRQGLGEQYF. The entire variable domain, with the rest obtained from reference TRBV16 and TRBJ2-7, is as follows: GEEVAQTPKHLVRGEGQKAKLYCAPIKGHSYVFWYQQVLKNEFKFLISFQNENVFDETGMPKERFSAKCLPNSPCSLEIQATKLEDSAVYFCASRRQGLGEQYFGPGTRLTVT.

The J gene is TRBJ2-3, the V gene TRBV4-3, with 9 bases identical to TRBD2. The CDR3 runs 17 residues. The germline gives CDR1 LGHNA, CDR2 YSLEER. V shed 0 bases and J 10 bases; nucleotides not matched to a gene: 14. The CDR3 protein is CASSQDLGLAGGRAQYF. In DNA, the CDR3 is TGCGCCAGCAGCCAAGACTTGGGACTAGCTGGAGGGAGGGCGCAGTATTTT.

The table lists this clone with a few counts. The rearrangement uses TRBV6-5 and TRBJ1-1, with no clear D. The CDR3 is 12 residues long. Trimming removed 5 bases at V and 10 bases at J, with 14 bases between. The germline gives CDR1 MNHEY, CDR2 SVGAGI. CDR3: CASSPGSNLAFF. The CDR3 bases are TGTGCCAGCAGTCCCGGGAGCAACTTAGCTTTCTTT.

The chain combines TRBV15 with TRBJ2-1; 11 bases line up with TRBD2. The CDR3 runs 16 residues. Losses at the gene ends were 1 base for V and 7 bases for J; bases not matched to a gene: 6. CDR1 LNHNV and CDR2 YYDKDF come from the germline V gene (reference sequence). The CDR3 sequence is CATSRGSGGAINEQFF. The CDR3 DNA reads TGTGCCACCAGCAGAGGTAGCGGGGGGGCAATTAATGAGCAGTTCTTC.

This chain uses TRBV18 with TRBJ2-7, with TRBD1 matching 7 bases. V was clipped by 5 bases and J by 3 bases; unmatched bases: 4. The CDR3 runs 13 residues. Germline V gene data show CDR1 as KGHSH and CDR2 as LQKENI. In nucleotides, the CDR3 is TGTGCCAGCTCATCGACAGGGAGCTACGAGCAGTACTTC. This gives the protein CASSSTGSYEQYF.

This clone appeared a few times. The V call is TRBV10-2, the J call TRBJ2-7; D remains ambiguous. Germline loops: CDR1 WSHSY, CDR2 SAAADI. V dropped 4 bases and J dropped 2 bases, with 9 bases sitting between them. The CDR3 has 13 amino acids. The CDR3, as DNA: TGCGCCAGCAGTGTGGGCAGAACCTACGAGCAGTACTTC. Protein: CASSVGRTYEQYF.

The chain recombines TRBV4-1 with TRBJ2-7, with TRBD2 matching over 12 bases. Trimming cost V 1 base and J 11 bases; bases outside gene matches: 12. The CDR3 consists of 16 residues. Germline CDR1 is MGHRA and CDR2 is YSYEKL. Written as DNA, the CDR3 is TGCGCCAGCAGCCAAGGAACCGGGCTAGCGGGAGGGATTAAGTACTTC. Its translation is CASSQGTGLAGGIKYF.